The 30 T cell receptor beta chains listed next were all sequenced from one sample in a study of beta chain features in type 1 diabetes. The whole isolated RNA underwent reverse transcription, so sequencing captured expressed TCRB transcripts. Assay: immunoSEQ multiplex PCR; the TCRdb copy retains only in-frame clones and omits some. The sample includes hundreds of thousands of clones, roughly 15% seen only once; the top ten take 0.02% to 0.03%. Material: naive CD4+ T cells from blood. The receptor source for this set is a woman aged 18-35 years in good health.

The CDR3 nucleotides are TGTGCCAGCAGCTTGAGGGTAGGGGAAGAGACCCAGTACTTC. This codes for CASSLRVGEETQYF. V usage is TRBV5-4 and J usage is TRBJ2-5; D may be TRBD1 (5 bases). Germline lookup yields CDR1 SGHNT and CDR2 YYREEE (reference sequence). Trimming took off 1 base at V and 3 bases at J, with 10 bases between the two ends. This CDR3 is built from 14 residues.

Worth noting for this clone: The sample has other DNA sequences that encode this CDR3 too. The chain recombines TRBV5-6 with TRBJ2-7, with TRBD1 as a possible D gene (5 bases). Germline assignment: CDR1 SGHDT and CDR2 YYEEEE. The CDR3 is 12 residues long. V shed 2 bases and J shed 2 bases, with 5 bases lying between them. CDR3 coding DNA: TGTGCCAGCAGCTTAGGGGCCTACGAGCAGTACTTC. Protein: CASSLGAYEQYF.

This clone was counted only a few times. This sequence joins TRBV4-2 and TRBJ2-3; 9 bases line up with TRBD2. The CDR3 spans 17 residues. The J segment lost 2 bases and the V segment lost 1 base, leaving 7 bases of the junction unmatched. Germline-derived CDR1 and CDR2 are LGHNA and YNFKEQ. The CDR3, as DNA: TGTGCCAGCAGCCAAGTGTTCCTAGCGGGACCCACAGATACGCAGTATTTT. Translation: CASSQVFLAGPTDTQYF.

CDR3 DNA: TGTGCCAGTAGTGTAACGAGGAGCCTCGAGCAGTACTTC. This translates into CASSVTRSLEQYF. The chain uses TRBV19 and TRBJ2-7; no clear D. Germline CDR1 is LNHDA and CDR2 is SQIVND (reference sequence). Trimming removed 5 bases at V and 6 bases at J, with 14 bases between. The CDR3 has 13 residues. Full variable domain (remainder filled in from reference TRBV19 and TRBJ2-7): DGGITQSPKYLFRKEGQNVTLSCEQNLNHDAMYWYRQDPGQGLRLIYYSQIVNDFQKGDIAEGYSVSREKKESFPLTVTSAQKNPTAFYLCASSVTRSLEQYFGPGTRLTVT.

The chain links TRBV7-2 to TRBJ2-7; TRBD2 aligns across 11 bases. CDR1 SGHTA and CDR2 FQGNSA come from the germline V gene. This CDR3 is 15 amino acids long. Germline trimming cut 1 base from V and 6 bases from J; bases unmatched to any gene: 5. The CDR3 sequence: CASSLGLAGGAEQYF. The CDR3 nucleotides are TGTGCCAGCAGCTTAGGCCTAGCGGGAGGCGCCGAGCAGTACTTC.

This clone was recorded a few times. This chain joins TRBV2 and TRBJ2-3; D is perhaps TRBD1 (6 bases). Trimming stripped 5 bases from V and 1 base from J, with 7 bases between. This CDR3 spans 13 amino acids. CDR1 is SNHLY, CDR2 FYNNEI, per germline. CDR3 DNA: TGTGCCAGCAGTCCAGGGGGCACAGATACGCAGTATTTT. Translated, it gives CASSPGGTDTQYF. The full variable domain, its missing parts supplied by reference TRBV2 and TRBJ2-3, is EPEVTQTPSHQVTQMGQEVILRCVPISNHLYFYWYRQILGQKVEFLVSFYNNEISEKSEIFDDQFSVERPDGSNFTLKIRSTKLEDSAMYFCASSPGGTDTQYFGPGTRLTVL.

The chain joins TRBV9 to TRBJ2-3; D remains unclear. V lost 0 bases, J lost 5 bases, and 10 bases lay in between. The CDR3 extends over 14 amino acids. Germline V lookup: CDR1 SGDLS, CDR2 YYNGEE. DNA of the CDR3: TGTGCCAGCAGCGTAGAGATGATGGGAGATACGCAGTATTTT. This codes for CASSVEMMGDTQYF.

This clone was picked up a small number of times. The V gene is TRBV6-6, the J gene TRBJ1-2, with unresolved D. The V gene lost 0 bases and the J gene lost 5 bases, with 7 bases spanning the gap. The CDR3 extends over 13 amino acids. Germline assignment: CDR1 MNHNY and CDR2 SVGAGI (reference sequence). The CDR3 DNA follows: TGTGCCAGCAGTTACTCGTGGAATTATGGCTACACCTTC. It codes for CASSYSWNYGYTF.

In this sample, this clone turned up a few times. The rearrangement uses TRBV7-3 and TRBJ2-2; a possible D gene is TRBD2 (5 bases). Germline V gene data show CDR1 as SGHTA and CDR2 as FQGTGA. Deletions cut 1 base from V and 7 bases from J, with 13 bases between. The CDR3 is made up of 15 amino acids. Written as DNA, the CDR3 is TGTGCCAGCAGCTTAAACGTCGGAGGAGGCGGGGAGCTGTTTTTT. The encoded protein is CASSLNVGGGGELFF.

This clone occurred a few times. The chain links TRBV2 to TRBJ1-5, with 8 bases identical to TRBD1. Trimming cost V 9 bases and J 6 bases; bases outside gene matches: 13. The germline V gene has CDR1 SNHLY and CDR2 FYNNEI. This CDR3 spans 15 amino acids. CDR3 sequence reads: CASLLDRGRGQPQHF. The CDR3 DNA sequence: TGTGCCAGTTTGTTAGACAGGGGCCGGGGTCAGCCCCAGCATTTT.

This clone was seen more than once but under ten times. The V and J genes are TRBV10-3 and TRBJ2-3, with TRBD2 identical over 7 bases. CDR3 length equals 14 residues. Germline values: CDR1 ENHRY, CDR2 SYGVKD. V trimming: 6 bases; J trimming: 4 bases; junction bases outside the gene matches: 7. CDR3 sequence: CAISQGLDSDTQYF. The CDR3, as DNA: TGTGCCATCAGCCAAGGACTAGATTCAGATACGCAGTATTTT.

This clone showed up just a few times. This chain joins TRBV15 and TRBJ2-7; D is possibly TRBD1 or TRBD2 (5 bases each). Trimming stripped 0 bases from V and 6 bases from J, with 18 bases between. Germline-derived CDR1 and CDR2 are LNHNV and YYDKDF (reference sequence). The CDR3 has 16 residues. The CDR3 reads CATSRDYRDPGPEQYF. Here the CDR3 DNA reads TGTGCCACCAGCAGAGACTACCGGGACCCCGGGCCCGAGCAGTACTTC. Based on the CDR3 plus reference TRBV15 and TRBJ2-7, the full variable domain is DAMVIQNPRYQVTQFGKPVTLSCSQTLNHNVMYWYQQKSSQAPKLLFHYYDKDFNNEADTPDNFQSRRPNTSFCFLDIRSPGLGDTAMYLCATSRDYRDPGPEQYFGPGTRLTVT.

The chain carries TRBV10-3 and TRBJ2-3; 9 nucleotides line up with TRBD2. Germline V CDR1 and CDR2: ENHRY, SYGVKD. V gave up 0 bases and J gave up 3 bases; unmatched junction bases: 10. The CDR3 spans 18 residues. CDR3: CAISESVVAGGLTDTQYF. As DNA, the CDR3 is TGTGCCATCAGTGAGTCGGTAGTCGCGGGAGGGCTGACAGATACGCAGTATTTT.

The rearrangement joins TRBV7-3 to TRBJ1-1; D unclear. Trimming removed 3 bases at V and 0 bases at J, with 5 bases between. The CDR3 spans 13 residues. Germline V gene sequence: CDR1 SGHTA, CDR2 FQGTGA. CDR3 sequence: CASSFSVNTEAFF. CDR3 DNA: TGTGCCAGCAGCTTCAGTGTGAACACTGAAGCTTTCTTT.

This clone appeared a few times. The chain links TRBV27 to TRBJ1-1; 7 bases are shared with TRBD1. The CDR3 covers 15 residues. The J segment lost 4 bases and the V segment lost 3 bases, leaving 8 bases of the junction unmatched. The germline V gene has CDR1 MNHEY and CDR2 SMNVEV (reference sequence). The CDR3 protein is CASSFTTGLGTEAFF. For the CDR3, the DNA is TGTGCCAGCAGTTTCACGACAGGGTTGGGCACTGAAGCTTTCTTT.

Worth noting for this clone: Other DNA sequences of this sample code for an identical CDR3. CDR3 sequence reads: CAISGAGGTGELFF. The CDR3 DNA follows: TGTGCCATCAGTGGGGCGGGAGGAACCGGGGAGCTGTTTTTT. The V and J genes are TRBV10-3 and TRBJ2-2, with TRBD2 matching over 8 bases. The CDR3 runs 14 residues. V was pared by 4 bases and J by 5 bases, with 3 bases of the junction left unmatched. Germline-derived CDR1 and CDR2 are ENHRY and SYGVKD.

This clone was detected only a few times. This chain links TRBV9 with TRBJ2-5, with D possibly TRBD1 on 6 matching bases. Germline V CDR1 and CDR2: SGDLS, YYNGEE. The CDR3 consists of 16 residues. Trimming shortened V by 4 bases and J by 5 bases, and 21 bases separated the two germline ends. CDR3 nucleotide sequence: TGTGCCAGCAGCCCCTCGCCGGGACAAAGATCGGAGACCCAGTACTTC. It translates to CASSPSPGQRSETQYF.

There are a few counts of this clone. The CDR3 here is CASTTSQGLGQPQHF. The CDR3 region has the DNA TGTGCCAGTACTACAAGCCAGGGCTTAGGTCAGCCCCAGCATTTT. The genes are TRBV19 and TRBJ1-5; perhaps TRBD1 as D (5 bases). V gave up 7 bases and J gave up 6 bases, with 19 bases separating them. Germline V gene sequence: CDR1 LNHDA, CDR2 SQIVND (reference sequence). This CDR3 region has 15 residues.

This clone appeared a few times. This chain links TRBV28 with TRBJ2-6; D is uncertain. Trimming removed 5 bases from V and 2 bases from J, with 13 bases in between. There are 16 residues in the CDR3. Germline values: CDR1 MDHEN, CDR2 SYDVKM. CDR3 residues: CASSPRKWAGANVLTF. DNA of the CDR3: TGTGCCAGCAGTCCTAGGAAGTGGGCTGGGGCCAACGTCCTGACTTTC.

The chain uses TRBV28 and TRBJ2-7; no clear D gene. The CDR3 covers 12 residues. V was trimmed by 1 base and J by 5 bases, leaving 6 bases between them. CDR1 is MDHEN and CDR2 is SYDVKM in the germline V gene. CDR3 in DNA: TGTGCCAGCAGTTTATCCCCCCACGAGCAGTACTTC. This sequence encodes CASSLSPHEQYF.

The chain couples TRBV7-9 to TRBJ2-1; D is ambiguous. The CDR3 spans 15 residues. Per the germline V gene, CDR1 is SEHNR and CDR2 is FQNEAQ (reference sequence). V gave up 7 bases and J gave up 0 bases, with 13 bases separating them. CDR3 DNA sequence: TGTGCCAGCACCGTCGGGCAGAGCTCCTACAATGAGCAGTTCTTC. Translation: CASTVGQSSYNEQFF.

Only a few counts were recorded for this clone. This chain connects TRBV7-9 to TRBJ2-3; D unclear. CDR3 length equals 16 residues. The ends were cut back, 6 bases at V and 0 bases at J, with 16 bases in the middle. From germline, CDR1 is SEHNR and CDR2 FQNEAQ (reference sequence). The DNA of the CDR3 is TGTGCCAGCAGTTCGCCCGGTGCGACTAGCACAGATACGCAGTATTTT. Translated: CASSSPGATSTDTQYF.

This clone was observed once. The chain combines TRBV6-5 with TRBJ1-5; D remains ambiguous. Trimming removed 6 bases from V and 0 bases from J, with 9 bases in between. The CDR3 has 14 residues. CDR1 and CDR2 from the germline V gene are MNHEY and SVGAGI. The CDR3 DNA is TGTGCCAGCAGCCGGGAGTATAGCAATCAGCCCCAGCATTTT. Translation: CASSREYSNQPQHF.

A few counts support this clone. The chain joins TRBV21-1 to TRBJ2-1; the D call TRBD2 from the table was never checked on the DNA. TRBV21-1 is tagged as a pseudogene. The CDR3 spans 18 residues. The CDR3 spells CASSKDNGLRSSYNEQFF. The CDR3 DNA sequence: TGTGCCAGCAGCAAAGACAACGGACTCAGGAGCTCCTACAATGAGCAGTTCTTC.

The sample holds a few counts of this clone. CDR3 loop: CASSLMRGQGSEAFF. CDR3 coding DNA: TGTGCCAGCAGCTTAATGCGTGGACAGGGTTCGGAAGCTTTCTTT. V and J are TRBV7-9 and TRBJ1-1; 8 positions agree with TRBD1. CDR1 is SEHNR and CDR2 is FQNEAQ in the germline V gene (reference sequence). The CDR3 spans 15 residues. V was clipped by 2 bases and J by 8 bases; unmatched bases: 10.

V usage is TRBV4-3 and J usage is TRBJ1-4, with TRBD1 as a possible D gene (6 bases). Trimming removed 2 bases from V and 11 bases from J, with 15 bases in between. Germline CDR1 LGHNA, CDR2 YSLEER. CDR3 length: 14 amino acids. CDR3 region: CASSQRPRGGKLFF. The CDR3 region has the DNA TGCGCCAGCAGCCAACGACCCAGGGGAGGCAAACTGTTTTTT.

This clone was picked up a small number of times. The chain has TRBV18 and TRBJ2-6; 8 positions match TRBD1. Germline CDR1 and CDR2: KGHSH and LQKENI. Trimming cost V 3 bases and J 0 bases; bases outside gene matches: 4. The CDR3 has 17 residues. The CDR3 is CASSPGQGYSGANVLTF. In nucleotides, the CDR3 is TGTGCCAGCTCACCTGGACAGGGATACTCTGGGGCCAACGTCCTGACTTTC.

This sequence joins TRBV7-3 and TRBJ2-3; a possible D gene is TRBD2 (6 bases). Germline-derived CDR1 and CDR2 are SGHTA and FQGTGA. V was cut by 5 bases and J by 2 bases, with 14 bases left in between. There are 15 residues in the CDR3. The chain's CDR3 is CASSRWGEDTDTQYF. CDR3 nucleotide sequence: TGTGCCAGCAGCCGGTGGGGGGAAGACACAGATACGCAGTATTTT.

This clone came up once. The chain joins TRBV19 to TRBJ2-3, with TRBD2 as a possible D gene (6 bases). V lost 1 base to trimming and J lost 5 bases, with 16 bases between them. The CDR3 consists of 16 residues. Per germline, CDR1 LNHDA and CDR2 SQIVND (reference sequence). CDR3 sequence (DNA): TGTGCCAGTAGTATAGGTGGTAGCGGACCCAGAGATACGCAGTATTTT. It yields the protein CASSIGGSGPRDTQYF.

This clone appeared a few times. The chain employs TRBV15 and TRBJ2-1, with 8 bases aligning to TRBD2. The CDR3 has 19 amino acids. The trim removed 1 base at V and 3 bases at J, leaving 14 bases unmatched. The germline gives CDR1 LNHNV, CDR2 YYDKDF (reference sequence). CDR3 protein: CATSRGPPMTSAYYNEQFF. In DNA form, the CDR3 reads TGTGCCACCAGCAGAGGACCCCCGATGACTAGCGCATACTACAATGAGCAGTTCTTC.